This T cell receptor beta chain was sequenced during a study of cytomegalovirus exposure and HLA in healthy donors. Findings and caveats of the study: According to an earlier analysis, most TCR beta V segments yielded productive rearrangements about 90% or about 30% of the time. Cytomegalovirus-associated status was assigned to more than 150 TCR beta chains. Presence/absence analyses supposed approximately even sequencing depth among donors. Later, an analysis found that common viral pathogens appeared to be linked with several of the most significant clusters.

Turning to this clone: Its matching antigen is unknown.

The PCR ran on 60 Vbeta and 13 Jbeta primers. Sequencing used immunoSEQ multiplex PCR; TCRdb keeps in-frame clones, though not all of them. This sample carries approximately 110,000 clones, 15% to 19% of them seen once, and the ten largest clones take about 2%. Between the trimmed V and J ends, which lost 5 bases and 1 base, there was a span of 9 bases. The CDR3 consists of 13 residues. In germline, CDR1 is SGHRS, CDR2 YFSETQ. This clonotype was sampled from a woman aged 18 to 35 in good health and CMV-seronegative. The sample consisted of PBMCs. The rearrangement links TRBV5-1 to TRBJ1-1; possible D gene TRBD1, 6 bases. The CDR3 sequence: CASSWDTNTEAFF. The CDR3 bases are TGCGCCAGCAGTTGGGACACGAACACTGAAGCTTTCTTT.